This is a list of T cell receptor beta chains from one sample in a study of radiotherapy plus CTLA-4 blockade in lung cancer. Only in-frame clones appear in the TCRdb table, and some are missing; sequencing was by immunoSEQ multiplex PCR. The repertoire has 70,000 to 95,000 clones, around 84% of them found once; the top ten carry roughly 17%. The input for sequencing was peripheral blood, taken from a patient treated with radiotherapy plus ipilimumab. The receptor set was obtained from a human donor with non-small cell lung cancer that progressed on radiotherapy plus ipilimumab. Each CDR3 is given with its conserved first and last residue. A D gene is named only where the DNA matches it firmly.

j_call v_call d_call cdr3_aa cdr3_nt
TRBJ2-5 TRBV27 . CASSGYKGGTQYF TGTGCCAGCAGTGGCTACAAAGGAGGGACCCAGTACTTC
TRBJ1-2 TRBV7-2 . CASSSGPYSNYGYTF TGTGCCAGCAGCTCGGGCCCATACTCTAACTATGGCTACACCTTC
TRBJ2-2 TRBV7-8 TRBD2 CASSFFIPSGPSRSGELFF TGTGCCAGCAGCTTTTTCATCCCTAGCGGCCCCTCCAGATCGGGGGAGCTGTTTTTT
TRBJ2-7 TRBV25-1 TRBD1 CKRRRTGRFEQYF TGTAAGCGGCGCAGGACAGGGAGATTCGAGCAGTACTTC
TRBJ2-7 TRBV4-3 . CASSPTNQGYEQYF TGCGCCAGCAGCCCTACAAACCAGGGTTACGAGCAGTACTTC
TRBJ2-1 TRBV7-8 . CASNLDAAYNEQFF TGTGCCAGCAACCTGGACGCGGCCTACAATGAGCAGTTCTTC
TRBJ2-2 TRBV19 . CASSTGDFFPGELFF TGTGCCAGTAGTACCGGGGACTTTTTCCCCGGGGAGCTGTTTTTT
TRBJ2-1 TRBV11-2 . CACTRGLKNNEQFF TGTGCCTGCACCCGGGGCCTAAAAAACAATGAGCAGTTCTTC
TRBJ2-6 TRBV28 . CASSFEFGANVLTF TGTGCCAGCAGTTTCGAGTTTGGGGCCAACGTCCTGACTTTC
TRBJ1-1 TRBV7-2 . CASSPRGGTEAFF TGTGCCAGCAGCCCAAGGGGGGGCACTGAAGCTTTCTTT
TRBJ1-2 TRBV30 . CAWSQVNYGYTF TGTGCCTGGAGTCAGGTTAACTATGGCTACACCTTC
TRBJ2-7 TRBV5-1 TRBD2 CASSPGLAGVYEQYF TGCGCCAGCAGCCCCGGACTAGCGGGAGTCTACGAGCAGTACTTC
TRBJ1-1 TRBV7-9 . CASSLESGREAFF TGTGCCAGCAGCTTAGAGAGTGGGAGGGAAGCTTTCTTT
TRBJ2-7 TRBV11-2 TRBD1 CASSFGQAYEQYF TGTGCCAGCAGCTTTGGACAGGCCTACGAGCAGTACTTC
TRBJ1-1 TRBV2 TRBD1 CASSDATGGKNTEAFF TGTGCCAGCAGTGACGCGACAGGGGGGAAGAACACTGAAGCTTTCTTT
TRBJ2-1 TRBV18 . CASSLLTGASYNEQFF TGTGCCAGCTCCCTTCTTACTGGAGCGTCCTACAATGAGCAGTTCTTC